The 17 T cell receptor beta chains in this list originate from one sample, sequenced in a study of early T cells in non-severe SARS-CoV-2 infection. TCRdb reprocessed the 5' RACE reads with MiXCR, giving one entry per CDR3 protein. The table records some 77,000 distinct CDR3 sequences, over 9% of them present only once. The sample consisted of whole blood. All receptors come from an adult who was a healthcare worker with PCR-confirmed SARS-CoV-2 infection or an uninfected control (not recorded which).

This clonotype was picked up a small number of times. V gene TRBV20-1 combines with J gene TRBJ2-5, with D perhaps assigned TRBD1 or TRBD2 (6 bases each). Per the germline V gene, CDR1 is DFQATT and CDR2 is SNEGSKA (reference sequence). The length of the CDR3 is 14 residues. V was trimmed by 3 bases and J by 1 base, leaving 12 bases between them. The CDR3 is CSASSGAIQETQYF. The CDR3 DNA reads TGCAGTGCTAGCTCGGGGGCTATCCAAGAGACCCAGTACTTC.

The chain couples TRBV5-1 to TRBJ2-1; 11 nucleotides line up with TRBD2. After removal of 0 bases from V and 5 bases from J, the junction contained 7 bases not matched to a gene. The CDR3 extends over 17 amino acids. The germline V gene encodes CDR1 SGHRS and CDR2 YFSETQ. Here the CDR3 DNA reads TGCGCCAGCAGCTTGGAGGCAACTAGCGGGAGCGACAATGAGCAGTTCTTC. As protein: CASSLEATSGSDNEQFF.

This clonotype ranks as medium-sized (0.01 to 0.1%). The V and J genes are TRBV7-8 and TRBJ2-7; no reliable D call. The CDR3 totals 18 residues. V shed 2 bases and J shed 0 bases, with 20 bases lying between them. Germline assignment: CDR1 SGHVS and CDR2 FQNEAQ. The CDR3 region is CASSLSSHDAFSSYEQYF. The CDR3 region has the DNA TGTGCCAGCAGCTTATCCTCTCATGACGCCTTCAGCTCCTACGAGCAGTACTTC.

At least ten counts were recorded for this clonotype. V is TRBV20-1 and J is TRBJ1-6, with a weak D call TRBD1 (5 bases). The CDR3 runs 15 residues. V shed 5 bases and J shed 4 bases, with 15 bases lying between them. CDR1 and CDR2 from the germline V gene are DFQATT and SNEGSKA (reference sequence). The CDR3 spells CSARPTEGYNSPLHF. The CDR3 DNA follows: TGCAGTGCTCGCCCTACGGAGGGGTATAATTCACCCCTCCACTTT.

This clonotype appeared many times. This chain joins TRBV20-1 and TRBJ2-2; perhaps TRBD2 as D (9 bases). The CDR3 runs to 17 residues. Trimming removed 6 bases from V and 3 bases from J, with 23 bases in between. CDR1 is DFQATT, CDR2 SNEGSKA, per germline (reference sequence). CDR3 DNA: TGCAGTGCCACGGACAGGGCGACTAGCGGATACACCGGGGAGCTGTTTTTT. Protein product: CSATDRATSGYTGELFF.

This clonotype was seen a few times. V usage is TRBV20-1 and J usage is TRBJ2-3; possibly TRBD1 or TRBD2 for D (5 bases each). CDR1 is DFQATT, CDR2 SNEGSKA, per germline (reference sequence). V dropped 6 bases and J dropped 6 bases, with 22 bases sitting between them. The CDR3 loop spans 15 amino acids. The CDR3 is CSAWFVEGRRDTQYF. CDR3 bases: TGCAGTGCCTGGTTTGTTGAGGGGCGACGGGATACGCAGTATTTT.

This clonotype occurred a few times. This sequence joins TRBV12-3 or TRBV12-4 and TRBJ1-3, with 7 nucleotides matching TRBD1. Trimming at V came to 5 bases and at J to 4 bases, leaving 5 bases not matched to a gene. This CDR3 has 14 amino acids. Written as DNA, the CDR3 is TGTGCCAGCAGTCGACAGGGCTGGGGAAACACCATATATTTT. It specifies CASSRQGWGNTIYF.

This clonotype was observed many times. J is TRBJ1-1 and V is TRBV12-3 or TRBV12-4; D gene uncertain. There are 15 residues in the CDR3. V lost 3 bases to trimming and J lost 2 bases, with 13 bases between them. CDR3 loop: CASSFWTGSNTEAFF. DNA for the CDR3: TGTGCCAGCAGTTTCTGGACCGGCTCTAACACTGAAGCTTTCTTT.

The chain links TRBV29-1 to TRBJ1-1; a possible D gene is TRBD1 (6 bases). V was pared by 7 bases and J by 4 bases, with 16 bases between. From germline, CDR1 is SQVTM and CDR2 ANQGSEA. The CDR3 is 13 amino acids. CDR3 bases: TGCAGCGCCCGACAGGACCAGGCCACTGAAGCTTTCTTT. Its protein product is CSARQDQATEAFF.

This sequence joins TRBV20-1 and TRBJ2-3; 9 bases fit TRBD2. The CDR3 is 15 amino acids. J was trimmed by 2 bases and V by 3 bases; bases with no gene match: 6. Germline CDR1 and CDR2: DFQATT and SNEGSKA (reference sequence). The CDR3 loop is CSARSAGGVTDTQYF. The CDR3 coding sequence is TGCAGTGCTAGGTCAGCGGGAGGAGTCACAGATACGCAGTATTTT.

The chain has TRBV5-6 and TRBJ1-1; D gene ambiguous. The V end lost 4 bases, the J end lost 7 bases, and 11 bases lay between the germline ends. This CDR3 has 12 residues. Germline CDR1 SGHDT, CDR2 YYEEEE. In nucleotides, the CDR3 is TGTGCCAGCAGCGCCCGACTGAGTGAAGCTTTCTTT. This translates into CASSARLSEAFF. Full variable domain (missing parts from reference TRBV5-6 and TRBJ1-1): DAGVTQSPTHLIKTRGQQVTLRCSPKSGHDTVSWYQQALGQGPQFIFQYYEEEERQRGNFPDRFSGHQFPNYSSELNVNALLLGDSALYLCASSARLSEAFFGQGTRLTVV.

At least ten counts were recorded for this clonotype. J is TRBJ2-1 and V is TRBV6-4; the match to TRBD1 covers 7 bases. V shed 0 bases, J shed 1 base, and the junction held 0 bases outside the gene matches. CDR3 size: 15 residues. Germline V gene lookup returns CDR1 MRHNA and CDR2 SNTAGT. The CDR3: CASSDSTGSYNEQFF. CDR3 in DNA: TGTGCCAGCAGTGACTCGACAGGGTCCTACAATGAGCAGTTCTTC.

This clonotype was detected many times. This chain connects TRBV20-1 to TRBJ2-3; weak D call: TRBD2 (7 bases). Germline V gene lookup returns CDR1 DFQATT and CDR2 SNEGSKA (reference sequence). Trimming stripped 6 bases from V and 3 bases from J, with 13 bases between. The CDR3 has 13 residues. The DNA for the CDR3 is TGCAGTGCCGCCGGGGGGCCAACAGATACGCAGTATTTT. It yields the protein CSAAGGPTDTQYF.

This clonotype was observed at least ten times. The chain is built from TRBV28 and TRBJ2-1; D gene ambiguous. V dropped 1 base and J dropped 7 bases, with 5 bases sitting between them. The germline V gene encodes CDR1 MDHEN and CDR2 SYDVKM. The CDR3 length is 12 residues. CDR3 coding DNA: TGTGCCAGCAGTTTATTAAGAAATGAGCAGTTCTTC. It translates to CASSLLRNEQFF.

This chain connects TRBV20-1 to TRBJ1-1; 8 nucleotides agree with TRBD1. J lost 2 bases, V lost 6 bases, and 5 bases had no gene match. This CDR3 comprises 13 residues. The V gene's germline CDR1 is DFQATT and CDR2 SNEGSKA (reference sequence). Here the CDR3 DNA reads TGCAGTGCCAACCAGGGGGCCAACACTGAAGCTTTCTTT. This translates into CSANQGANTEAFF.

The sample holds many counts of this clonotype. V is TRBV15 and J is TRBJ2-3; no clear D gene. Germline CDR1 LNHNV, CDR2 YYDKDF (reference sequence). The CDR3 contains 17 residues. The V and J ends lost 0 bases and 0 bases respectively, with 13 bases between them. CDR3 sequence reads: CATSRDPLGGSTDTQYF. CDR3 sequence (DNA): TGTGCCACCAGCAGAGACCCCCTCGGCGGCAGCACAGATACGCAGTATTTT. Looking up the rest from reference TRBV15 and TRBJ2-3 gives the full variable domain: DAMVIQNPRYQVTQFGKPVTLSCSQTLNHNVMYWYQQKSSQAPKLLFHYYDKDFNNEADTPDNFQSRRPNTSFCFLDIRSPGLGDTAMYLCATSRDPLGGSTDTQYFGPGTRLTVL.

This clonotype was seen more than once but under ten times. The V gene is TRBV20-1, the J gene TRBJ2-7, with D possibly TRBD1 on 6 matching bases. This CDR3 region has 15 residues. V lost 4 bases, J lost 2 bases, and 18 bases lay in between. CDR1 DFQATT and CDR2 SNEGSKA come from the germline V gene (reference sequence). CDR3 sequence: CSANHVYRATYEQYF. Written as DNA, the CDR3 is TGCAGTGCTAACCACGTTTACAGGGCGACCTACGAGCAGTACTTC.